A selection of T cell receptor beta chains follows, all from one sample in a study of early T cells in non-severe SARS-CoV-2 infection. Each CDR3 protein is one row after TCRdb ran MiXCR on the 5' RACE reads. The table lists 55,000 to 80,000 distinct CDR3 sequences, about an eighth of them singletons. Source material: whole blood. The receptors stem from an adult who was a healthcare worker with PCR-confirmed SARS-CoV-2 infection or an uninfected control (not recorded which). The CDR3 runs from the conserved cysteine through the conserved F or W. Fields, in order: V gene, J gene, clone size, D gene, CDR3 protein, CDR3 DNA. A D gene is named only where the DNA matches it firmly. Not all rows give a size; the values are once, few, many and, for expanded clones, a class.

v_call: TRBV7-8
j_call: TRBJ2-2
clone_size: few
d_call: -
cdr3_aa: CASSSLGILDTGELFF
cdr3_nt: TGTGCCAGCAGCTCCCTAGGGATTTTGGACACCGGGGAGCTGTTTTTT

v_call: TRBV9
j_call: TRBJ1-2
clone_size: -
d_call: -
cdr3_aa: CASSLSGTNYGYTF
cdr3_nt: TGTGCCAGCAGCCTTTCCGGTACTAACTATGGCTACACCTTC

v_call: TRBV6-5
j_call: TRBJ2-1
clone_size: many
d_call: TRBD1
cdr3_aa: CASSRQGSSYNEQFF
cdr3_nt: TGTGCCAGCAGCCGACAGGGAAGCTCCTACAATGAGCAGTTCTTC

v_call: TRBV29-1
j_call: TRBJ1-4
clone_size: many
d_call: -
cdr3_aa: CSVQDPTTNEKLFF
cdr3_nt: TGCAGCGTTCAGGACCCAACAACTAATGAAAAACTGTTTTTT

v_call: TRBV20-1
j_call: TRBJ2-1
clone_size: many
d_call: TRBD2
cdr3_aa: CSGWVAGINEQFF
cdr3_nt: TGCAGTGGATGGGTAGCGGGAATAAATGAGCAGTTCTTC

v_call: TRBV3-1
j_call: TRBJ2-2
clone_size: many
d_call: -
cdr3_aa: CASGLFSGLENTGELFF
cdr3_nt: TGTGCCAGCGGACTTTTCTCAGGGCTGGAAAACACCGGGGAGCTGTTTTTT

v_call: TRBV7-2
j_call: TRBJ2-1
clone_size: many
d_call: -
cdr3_aa: CASSLASDRSYNEQFF
cdr3_nt: TGTGCCAGCAGCTTAGCGTCAGATCGCTCCTACAATGAGCAGTTCTTC

v_call: TRBV6-6
j_call: TRBJ2-1
clone_size: few
d_call: -
cdr3_aa: CASSYELAGGYSAGRIYNEQFF
cdr3_nt: TGTGCCAGCAGTTACGAATTGGCAGGGGGTTACTCGGCGGGACGTATCTACAATGAGCAGTTCTTC

v_call: TRBV5-1
j_call: TRBJ2-7
clone_size: -
d_call: -
cdr3_aa: CASSLGPHYEQYF
cdr3_nt: TGCGCCAGCAGCTTGGGTCCCCACTACGAGCAGTACTTC

v_call: TRBV28
j_call: TRBJ2-3
clone_size: -
d_call: -
cdr3_aa: CASSFWRDTQYF
cdr3_nt: TGTGCCAGCAGTTTCTGGAGAGATACGCAGTATTTT

v_call: TRBV27
j_call: TRBJ2-1
clone_size: many
d_call: -
cdr3_aa: CASRDHPGTPRPEQFF
cdr3_nt: TGTGCCAGCCGTGACCACCCCGGGACTCCCCGCCCCGAGCAGTTCTTC

v_call: TRBV28
j_call: TRBJ1-6
clone_size: few
d_call: -
cdr3_aa: CASRGYSYNSPLHF
cdr3_nt: TGTGCCAGCAGGGGTTACTCCTATAATTCACCCCTCCACTTT

v_call: TRBV20-1
j_call: TRBJ2-1
clone_size: many
d_call: TRBD2
cdr3_aa: CSALRTSGRNEQFF
cdr3_nt: TGCAGTGCTCTAAGGACTAGCGGGAGAAATGAGCAGTTCTTC

v_call: TRBV12-3/TRBV12-4
j_call: TRBJ2-1
clone_size: many
d_call: TRBD2
cdr3_aa: CASSPTGTSGNNEQFF
cdr3_nt: TGTGCCAGCAGTCCCACCGGGACTAGCGGGAACAATGAGCAGTTCTTC

v_call: TRBV10-3
j_call: TRBJ1-1
clone_size: few
d_call: -
cdr3_aa: CAISESLNTEAFF
cdr3_nt: TGTGCCATCAGTGAGTCCCTGAACACTGAAGCTTTCTTT

v_call: TRBV11-1
j_call: TRBJ1-5
clone_size: -
d_call: -
cdr3_aa: CASSLAAGQPQHF
cdr3_nt: TGTGCCAGCAGCTTAGCAGCGGGTCAGCCCCAGCATTTT

v_call: TRBV7-9
j_call: TRBJ1-1
clone_size: once
d_call: -
cdr3_aa: CASSLNSLGTEAFF
cdr3_nt: TGTGCCAGCAGCCTCAATTCGCTAGGTACTGAAGCTTTCTTT

v_call: TRBV11-2
j_call: TRBJ2-4
clone_size: -
d_call: TRBD1
cdr3_aa: CASSSAEGQGRGIQYF
cdr3_nt: TGTGCCAGCAGCTCAGCGGAGGGACAGGGGAGGGGCATTCAGTACTTC

v_call: TRBV2
j_call: TRBJ2-2
clone_size: -
d_call: -
cdr3_aa: CASRAGTRNTGELFF
cdr3_nt: TGTGCCAGCAGGGCAGGGACCAGGAACACCGGGGAGCTGTTTTTT

v_call: TRBV21-1
j_call: TRBJ1-2
clone_size: -
d_call: -
cdr3_aa: CASQQLQGENYGYTF
cdr3_nt: TGTGCCAGTCAACAACTACAGGGGGAAAACTATGGCTACACCTTC

v_call: TRBV4-1
j_call: TRBJ2-1
clone_size: many
d_call: TRBD2
cdr3_aa: CASSQDPGGPSSFF
cdr3_nt: TGCGCCAGCAGCCAAGATCCGGGAGGGCCTTCTTCGTTCTTC

v_call: TRBV20-1
j_call: TRBJ2-3
clone_size: many
d_call: -
cdr3_aa: CSARGRLADTQYF
cdr3_nt: TGCAGTGCTAGAGGTCGGCTCGCAGATACGCAGTATTTT

v_call: TRBV5-1
j_call: TRBJ2-5
clone_size: few
d_call: -
cdr3_aa: CASSSGTSQETQYF
cdr3_nt: TGCGCCAGCAGCTCCGGGACGAGCCAAGAGACCCAGTACTTC

v_call: TRBV29-1
j_call: TRBJ2-3
clone_size: few
d_call: -
cdr3_aa: CSVEDLGLPTDTQYF
cdr3_nt: TGCAGCGTTGAAGATTTGGGCCTCCCCACAGATACGCAGTATTTT

v_call: TRBV27
j_call: TRBJ2-7
clone_size: -
d_call: -
cdr3_aa: CASSTRGEQYF
cdr3_nt: TGTGCCAGCAGTACCAGGGGCGAGCAGTACTTC

v_call: TRBV27
j_call: TRBJ2-7
clone_size: many
d_call: -
cdr3_aa: CASSLSLAGSYEQYF
cdr3_nt: TGTGCCAGCAGTTTATCTCTTGCAGGGTCCTACGAGCAGTACTTC

v_call: TRBV20-1
j_call: TRBJ1-1
clone_size: -
d_call: -
cdr3_aa: CSAITRGTEAFF
cdr3_nt: TGCAGTGCAATCACCAGGGGCACTGAAGCTTTCTTT

v_call: TRBV20-1
j_call: TRBJ2-7
clone_size: -
d_call: -
cdr3_aa: CSATPGPTYEQYF
cdr3_nt: TGCAGTGCGACACCGGGACCCACCTACGAGCAGTACTTC

v_call: TRBV3-1
j_call: TRBJ2-1
clone_size: -
d_call: TRBD2
cdr3_aa: CASSQWLAGENEQFF
cdr3_nt: TGTGCCAGCAGCCAGTGGCTAGCGGGGGAAAATGAGCAGTTCTTC

v_call: TRBV6-2/TRBV6-3
j_call: TRBJ2-2
clone_size: many
d_call: TRBD2
cdr3_aa: CASTITRLAGDVGELFF
cdr3_nt: TGTGCCAGCACCATTACCCGACTAGCGGGAGATGTCGGGGAGCTGTTTTTT

v_call: TRBV12-3/TRBV12-4
j_call: TRBJ2-3
clone_size: -
d_call: TRBD2
cdr3_aa: CASRALAGADTQYF
cdr3_nt: TGTGCCAGCAGGGCTCTAGCGGGAGCAGATACGCAGTATTTT

v_call: TRBV6-1
j_call: TRBJ1-1
clone_size: many
d_call: -
cdr3_aa: CASSEAFRPEAFF
cdr3_nt: TGTGCCAGCAGTGAAGCGTTCAGACCTGAAGCTTTCTTT

v_call: TRBV6-4
j_call: TRBJ2-2
clone_size: -
d_call: -
cdr3_aa: CASSDRRGVLFSWELFF
cdr3_nt: TGTGCCAGCAGTGACCGTCGCGGGGTGTTGTTTTCGTGGGAGCTGTTTTTT

v_call: TRBV7-2
j_call: TRBJ1-4
clone_size: few
d_call: TRBD1
cdr3_aa: CASSSTGVAEKLFF
cdr3_nt: TGTGCCAGCAGCTCGACAGGGGTGGCTGAAAAACTGTTTTTT

v_call: TRBV6-5
j_call: TRBJ2-5
clone_size: few
d_call: -
cdr3_aa: CASSYSFEIQETQYF
cdr3_nt: TGTGCCAGCAGTTACTCTTTCGAAATACAAGAGACCCAGTACTTC

v_call: TRBV5-5
j_call: TRBJ1-2
clone_size: many
d_call: -
cdr3_aa: CASSKEDSLVYGYTF
cdr3_nt: TGTGCCAGCAGCAAAGAGGACAGTTTGGTCTATGGCTACACCTTC

v_call: TRBV19
j_call: TRBJ1-5
clone_size: -
d_call: -
cdr3_aa: CASSIERNQPQHF
cdr3_nt: TGTGCCAGTAGTATAGAAAGGAATCAGCCCCAGCATTTT

v_call: TRBV15
j_call: TRBJ1-4
clone_size: many
d_call: -
cdr3_aa: CATSREGLGEKLFF
cdr3_nt: TGTGCCACCAGCAGAGAGGGATTAGGTGAAAAACTGTTTTTT

v_call: TRBV29-1
j_call: TRBJ2-7
clone_size: few
d_call: -
cdr3_aa: CSVEGHSHYEQYF
cdr3_nt: TGCAGCGTTGAAGGTCACAGCCACTACGAGCAGTACTTC

v_call: TRBV7-2
j_call: TRBJ2-1
clone_size: few
d_call: TRBD2
cdr3_aa: CASSLAKAGGNEQFF
cdr3_nt: TGTGCCAGCAGCTTAGCGAAGGCGGGAGGTAATGAGCAGTTCTTC